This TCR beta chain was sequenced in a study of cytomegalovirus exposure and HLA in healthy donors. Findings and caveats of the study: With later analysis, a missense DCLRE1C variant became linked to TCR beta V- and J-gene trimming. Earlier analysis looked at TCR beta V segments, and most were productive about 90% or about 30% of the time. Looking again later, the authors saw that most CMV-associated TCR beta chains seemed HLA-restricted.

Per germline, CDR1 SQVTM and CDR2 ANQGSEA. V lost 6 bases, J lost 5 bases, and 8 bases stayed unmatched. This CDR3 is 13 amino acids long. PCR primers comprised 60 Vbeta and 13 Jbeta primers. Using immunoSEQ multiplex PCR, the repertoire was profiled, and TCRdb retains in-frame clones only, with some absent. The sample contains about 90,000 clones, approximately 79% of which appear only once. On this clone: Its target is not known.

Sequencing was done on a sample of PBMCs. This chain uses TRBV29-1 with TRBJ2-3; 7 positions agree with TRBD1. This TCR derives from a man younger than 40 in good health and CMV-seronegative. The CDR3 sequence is CSVFLGGKDTQYF. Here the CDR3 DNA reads TGCAGCGTCTTTCTAGGGGGCAAAGATACGCAGTATTTT.